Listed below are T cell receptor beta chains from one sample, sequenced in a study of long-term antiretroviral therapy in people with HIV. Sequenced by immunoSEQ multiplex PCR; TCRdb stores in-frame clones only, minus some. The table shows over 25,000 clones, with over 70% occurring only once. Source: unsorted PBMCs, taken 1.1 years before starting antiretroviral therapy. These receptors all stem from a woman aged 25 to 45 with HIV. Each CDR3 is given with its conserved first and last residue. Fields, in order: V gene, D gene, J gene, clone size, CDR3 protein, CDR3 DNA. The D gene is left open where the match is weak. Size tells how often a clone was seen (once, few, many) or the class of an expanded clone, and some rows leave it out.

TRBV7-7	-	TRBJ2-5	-	CASSLDLGEETQYF	TGTGCCAGCAGCTTAGATCTCGGTGAAGAGACCCAGTACTTC
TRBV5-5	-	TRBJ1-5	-	CASSLLPGSNQPQHF	TGTGCCAGCAGCTTGTTGCCAGGAAGCAATCAGCCTCAGCATTTT
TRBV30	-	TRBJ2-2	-	CAWSLSTGELFF	TGTGCCTGGAGTTTGTCTACCGGGGAGCTGTTTTTT
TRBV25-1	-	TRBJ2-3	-	CASSIRVDTQYF	TGTGCCAGCAGTATTAGGGTGGATACGCAGTATTTT
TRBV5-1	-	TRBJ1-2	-	CASSLAGEYGYTF	TGCGCCAGCAGCTTGGCGGGGGAATATGGCTACACCTTC
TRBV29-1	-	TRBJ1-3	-	CSVVELIGNTIYF	TGCAGCGTTGTGGAGCTCATTGGAAACACCATATATTTT
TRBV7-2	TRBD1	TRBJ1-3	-	CASSLGQGGLGNTIYF	TGTGCCAGCAGCTTAGGACAGGGAGGACTTGGAAACACCATATATTTT
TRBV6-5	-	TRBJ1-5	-	CASSRTGTQNQPQHF	TGTGCCAGCAGCCGAACCGGGACACAGAATCAGCCCCAGCATTTT
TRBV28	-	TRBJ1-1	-	CASSFRMNTEAFF	TGTGCCAGCAGCTTCAGGATGAACACTGAAGCTTTCTTT
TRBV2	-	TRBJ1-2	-	CASRGDTPVYGYTF	TGTGCCAGCAGGGGGGACACCCCAGTCTATGGCTACACCTTC
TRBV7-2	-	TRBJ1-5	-	CASSWGPGSNQPQHF	TGTGCCAGCAGCTGGGGGCCCGGTTCCAATCAGCCCCAGCATTTT
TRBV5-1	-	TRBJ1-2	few	CASSSGVTYGYTF	TGCGCCAGCAGCTCCGGGGTGACCTATGGCTACACCTTC
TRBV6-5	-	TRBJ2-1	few	CASSYAAGNEQFF	TGTGCCAGCAGTTACGCGGCGGGGAATGAGCAGTTCTTC
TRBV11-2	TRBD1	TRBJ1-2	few	CASSGRTGFSGDGYTF	TGTGCCAGCAGCGGACGGACAGGGTTTTCGGGTGATGGCTACACCTTC
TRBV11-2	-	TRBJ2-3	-	CASSLGPGGSTDTQYF	TGTGCCAGCAGCTTAGGTCCAGGAGGTAGCACAGATACGCAGTATTTT
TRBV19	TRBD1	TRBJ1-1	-	CASSQGAVGEAFF	TGTGCCAGTAGCCAGGGGGCGGTAGGTGAAGCTTTCTTT
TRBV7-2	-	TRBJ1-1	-	CASSPYSEGPHTEAFF	TGTGCCAGCAGCCCCTATTCCGAGGGTCCGCACACTGAAGCTTTCTTT
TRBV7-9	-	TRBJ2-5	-	CASSLAYPGAGETQYF	TGTGCCAGCAGCTTAGCGTATCCGGGGGCGGGAGAGACCCAGTACTTC
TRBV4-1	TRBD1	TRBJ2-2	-	CASSQDLGQATGELFF	TGCGCCAGCAGCCAAGACCTCGGACAGGCAACCGGGGAGCTGTTTTTT
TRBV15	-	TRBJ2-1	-	CATSRASRGAYGDEQFF	TGTGCCACCAGCAGAGCAAGTAGGGGGGCGTATGGGGATGAGCAGTTCTTC
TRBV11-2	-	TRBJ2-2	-	CASSDRGRGTGELFF	TGTGCCAGCAGCGATCGGGGTAGGGGAACCGGGGAGCTGTTTTTT